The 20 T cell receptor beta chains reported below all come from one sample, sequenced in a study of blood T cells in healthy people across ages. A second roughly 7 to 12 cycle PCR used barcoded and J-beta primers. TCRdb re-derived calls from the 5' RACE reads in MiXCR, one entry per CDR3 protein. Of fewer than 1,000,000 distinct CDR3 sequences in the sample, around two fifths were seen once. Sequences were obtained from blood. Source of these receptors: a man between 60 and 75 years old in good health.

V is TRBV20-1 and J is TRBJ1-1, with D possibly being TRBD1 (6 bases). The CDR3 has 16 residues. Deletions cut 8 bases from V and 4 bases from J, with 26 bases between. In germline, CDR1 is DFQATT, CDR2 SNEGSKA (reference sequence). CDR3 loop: CSLAKTRGLSSTEAFF. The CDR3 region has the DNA TGCAGTCTCGCGAAAACCCGGGGGCTATCTAGCACTGAAGCTTTCTTT.

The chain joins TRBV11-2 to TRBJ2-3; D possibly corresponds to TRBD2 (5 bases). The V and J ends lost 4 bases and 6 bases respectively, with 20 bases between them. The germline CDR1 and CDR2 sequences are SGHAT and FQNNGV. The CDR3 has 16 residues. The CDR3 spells CASSSLSDSESDTQYF. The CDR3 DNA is TGTGCCAGCAGCTCGCTTTCGGATAGCGAGTCCGATACGCAGTATTTT.

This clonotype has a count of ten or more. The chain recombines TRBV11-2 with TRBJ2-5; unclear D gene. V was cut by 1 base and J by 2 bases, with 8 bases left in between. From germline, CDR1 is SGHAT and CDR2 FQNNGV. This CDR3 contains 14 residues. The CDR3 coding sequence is TGTGCCAGCAGCTTAGTTGACCAGCAAGAGACCCAGTACTTC. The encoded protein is CASSLVDQQETQYF. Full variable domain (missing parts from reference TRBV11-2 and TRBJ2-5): EAGVAQSPRYKIIEKRQSVAFWCNPISGHATLYWYQQILGQGPKLLIQFQNNGVVDDSQLPKDRFSAERLKGVDSTLKIQPAKLEDSAVYLCASSLVDQQETQYFGPGTRLLVL.

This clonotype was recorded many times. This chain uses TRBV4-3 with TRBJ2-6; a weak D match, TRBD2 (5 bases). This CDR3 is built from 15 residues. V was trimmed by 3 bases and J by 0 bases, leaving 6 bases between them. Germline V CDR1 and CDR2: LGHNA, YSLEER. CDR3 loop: CASSQGSSGANVLTF. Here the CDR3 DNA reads TGCGCCAGCAGCCAGGGGAGCTCTGGGGCCAACGTCCTGACTTTC.

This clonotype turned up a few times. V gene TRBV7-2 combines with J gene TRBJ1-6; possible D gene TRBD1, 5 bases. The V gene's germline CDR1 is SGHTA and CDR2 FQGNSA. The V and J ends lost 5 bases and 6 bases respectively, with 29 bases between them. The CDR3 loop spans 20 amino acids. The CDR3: CASSTLVGGLAHLGNSPLHF. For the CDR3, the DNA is TGTGCCAGCAGCACCTTAGTTGGGGGACTGGCGCATTTGGGTAATTCACCCCTCCACTTT.

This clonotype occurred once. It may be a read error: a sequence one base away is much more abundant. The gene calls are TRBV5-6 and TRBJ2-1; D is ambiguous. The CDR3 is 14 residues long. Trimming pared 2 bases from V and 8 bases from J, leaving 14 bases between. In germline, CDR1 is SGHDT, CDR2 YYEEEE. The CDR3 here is CASSFDVRYDEQFF. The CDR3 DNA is TGTGCCAGCAGCTTCGATGTGCGGTACGATGAGCAGTTCTTC.

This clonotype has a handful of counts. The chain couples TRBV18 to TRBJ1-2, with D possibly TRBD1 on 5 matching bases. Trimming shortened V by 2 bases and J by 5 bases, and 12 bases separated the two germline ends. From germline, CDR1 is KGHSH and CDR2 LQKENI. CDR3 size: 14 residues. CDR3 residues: CASSPGASDYGYTF. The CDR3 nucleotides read TGTGCCAGCTCACCAGGGGCGTCTGATTATGGCTACACCTTC.

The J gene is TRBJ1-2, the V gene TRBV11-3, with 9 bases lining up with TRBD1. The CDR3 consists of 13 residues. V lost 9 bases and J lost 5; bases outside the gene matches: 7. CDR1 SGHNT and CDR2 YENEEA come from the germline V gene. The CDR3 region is CARLGQGFYGYTF. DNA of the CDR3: TGTGCCAGGCTAGGACAGGGGTTTTATGGCTACACCTTC.

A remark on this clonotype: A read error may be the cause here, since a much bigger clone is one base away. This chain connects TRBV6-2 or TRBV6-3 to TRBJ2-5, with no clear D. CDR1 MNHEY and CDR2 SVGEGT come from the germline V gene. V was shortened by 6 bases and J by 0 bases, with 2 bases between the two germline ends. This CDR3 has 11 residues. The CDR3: CASRYQETQYF. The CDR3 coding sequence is TGTGCCAGCAGGTACCAAGAGACCCAGTACTTC.

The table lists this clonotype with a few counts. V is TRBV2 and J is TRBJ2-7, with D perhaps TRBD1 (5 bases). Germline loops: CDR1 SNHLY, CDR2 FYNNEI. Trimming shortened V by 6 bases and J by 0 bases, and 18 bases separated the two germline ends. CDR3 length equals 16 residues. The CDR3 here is CASSGHTVLYSYEQYF. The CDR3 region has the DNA TGTGCCAGCAGCGGACACACCGTACTATACTCCTACGAGCAGTACTTC.

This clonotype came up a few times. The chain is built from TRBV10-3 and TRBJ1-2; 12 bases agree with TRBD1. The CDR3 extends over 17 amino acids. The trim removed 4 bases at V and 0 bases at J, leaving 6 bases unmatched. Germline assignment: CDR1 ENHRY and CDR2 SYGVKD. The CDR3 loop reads CAISAGTGGRANYGYTF. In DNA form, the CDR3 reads TGTGCCATCAGTGCCGGGACAGGGGGCAGAGCTAACTATGGCTACACCTTC.

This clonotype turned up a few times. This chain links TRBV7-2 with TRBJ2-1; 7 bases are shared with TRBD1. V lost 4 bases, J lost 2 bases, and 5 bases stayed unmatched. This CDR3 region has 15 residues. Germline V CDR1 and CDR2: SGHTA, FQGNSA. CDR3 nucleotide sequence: TGTGCCAGCAGCTGGGGCAGGGGGACCTACAATGAGCAGTTCTTC. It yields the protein CASSWGRGTYNEQFF.

This CDR3 reads CASSLNRDSLYEQYF. In nucleotides, the CDR3 is TGTGCCAGCAGTTTAAACCGGGACAGCTTGTACGAGCAGTACTTC. The V gene is TRBV27, the J gene TRBJ2-7; TRBD1 matches at 7 bases. This CDR3 region has 15 residues. J gave up 4 bases and V 2 bases, and 8 bases lay outside the gene matches. Germline V CDR1 and CDR2: MNHEY, SMNVEV (reference sequence).

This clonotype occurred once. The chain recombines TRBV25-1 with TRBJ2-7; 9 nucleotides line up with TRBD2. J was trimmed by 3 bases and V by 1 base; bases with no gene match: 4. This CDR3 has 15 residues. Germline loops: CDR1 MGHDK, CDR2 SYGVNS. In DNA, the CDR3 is TGTGCCAGCAGTGAATGGGCTAGCGGGGTCTACGAGCAGTACTTC. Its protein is CASSEWASGVYEQYF.

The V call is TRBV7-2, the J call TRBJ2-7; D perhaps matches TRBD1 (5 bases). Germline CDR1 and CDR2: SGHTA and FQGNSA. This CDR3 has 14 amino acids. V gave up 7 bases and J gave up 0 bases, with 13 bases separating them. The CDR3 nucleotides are TGTGCCAGCACCGATAGGACAAGCTCCTACGAGCAGTACTTC. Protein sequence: CASTDRTSSYEQYF.

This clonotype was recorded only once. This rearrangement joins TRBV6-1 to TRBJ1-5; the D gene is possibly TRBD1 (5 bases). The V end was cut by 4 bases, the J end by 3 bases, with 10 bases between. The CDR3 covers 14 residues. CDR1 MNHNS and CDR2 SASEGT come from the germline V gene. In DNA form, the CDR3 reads TGTGCCAGCAGTGTGCCAGGGATCAATCAGCCCCAGCATTTT. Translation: CASSVPGINQPQHF.

The CDR3 spells CASSRRDRTDTQYF. The CDR3 DNA is TGTGCCAGCAGCCGTAGGGACAGAACAGATACGCAGTATTTT. The V and J genes are TRBV14 and TRBJ2-3; TRBD1 aligns across 7 bases. The germline CDR1 and CDR2 sequences are SGHDN and FVKESK. V was clipped by 4 bases and J by 3 bases; unmatched bases: 4. This CDR3 contains 14 residues.

In DNA, the CDR3 is TGTGCCAGCAGCGTAGCCCCCTCATCATACGAGCAGTACTTC. Residues: CASSVAPSSYEQYF. The rearrangement joins TRBV9 to TRBJ2-7; no reliable D call. V dropped 0 bases and J dropped 4 bases, with 11 bases sitting between them. The CDR3 covers 14 residues. Germline CDR1 is SGDLS and CDR2 is YYNGEE.

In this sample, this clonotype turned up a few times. The CDR3 is CASSAQGGSYEQYF. The CDR3 DNA follows: TGTGCCAGCAGCGCCCAGGGGGGATCCTACGAGCAGTACTTC. V usage is TRBV7-2 and J usage is TRBJ2-7, with D maybe TRBD1 (7 bases). The CDR3 is made up of 14 amino acids. Looked up from germline, CDR1 is SGHTA and CDR2 is FQGNSA. The V end was cut by 5 bases, the J end by 1 base, with 12 bases between.

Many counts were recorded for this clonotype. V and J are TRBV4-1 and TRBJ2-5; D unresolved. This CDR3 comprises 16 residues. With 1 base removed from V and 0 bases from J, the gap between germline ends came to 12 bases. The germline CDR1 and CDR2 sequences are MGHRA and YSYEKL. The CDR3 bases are TGCGCCAGCAGCCAAGGTTGGTTAGACCACCAAGAGACCCAGTACTTC. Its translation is CASSQGWLDHQETQYF.